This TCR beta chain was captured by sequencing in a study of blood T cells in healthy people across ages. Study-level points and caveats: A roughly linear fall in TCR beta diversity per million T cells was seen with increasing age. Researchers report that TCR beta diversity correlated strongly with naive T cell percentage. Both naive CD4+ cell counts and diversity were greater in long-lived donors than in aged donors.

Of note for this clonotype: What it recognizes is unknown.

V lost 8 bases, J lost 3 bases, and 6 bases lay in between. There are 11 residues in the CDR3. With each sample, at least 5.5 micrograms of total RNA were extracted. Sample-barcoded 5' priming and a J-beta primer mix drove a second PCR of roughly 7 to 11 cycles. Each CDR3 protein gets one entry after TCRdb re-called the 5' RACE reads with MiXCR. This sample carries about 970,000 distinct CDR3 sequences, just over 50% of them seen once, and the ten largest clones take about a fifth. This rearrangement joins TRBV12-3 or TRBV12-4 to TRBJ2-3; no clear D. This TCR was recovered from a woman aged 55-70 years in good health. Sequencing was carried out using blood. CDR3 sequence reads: CASAETDTQYF. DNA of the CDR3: TGTGCCAGCGCGGAAACAGATACGCAGTATTTT.